This T cell receptor (beta chain) was profiled in a study of identical twins. The CDR3 runs 15 residues. Germline CDR1 reads MDHEN; CDR2 reads SYDVKM. V lost 2 bases, J lost 3 bases, and 12 bases lay in between. TCRdb ran MiXCR on the 5' RACE reads and lists one entry per CDR3 protein. The sample has roughly 710,000 distinct CDR3 sequences; 5.5% to 6.5% are singletons. Among all donors, each was a healthy Caucasian. Study-level findings and limits: Zero-insertion analyses were open to partial confounding by invariant MAIT and iNKT cells. In drawing conclusions, the study used cross-sectional statistical analysis and did not follow the same donors. Models predicted less out-of-frame TCR alpha sharing in monozygotic twins than was found.

There are many counts of this clonotype. Its matching antigen is unknown. This sequence originates from a man between 18 and 35 years old in good health. Material: naive T cells sorted from blood. V and J are TRBV28 and TRBJ2-3; TRBD1 might be the D (5 bases). CDR3: CASSLGLGRTDTQYF. The DNA of the CDR3 is TGTGCCAGCAGTTTAGGTCTGGGGCGGACAGATACGCAGTATTTT.